Listed here is a single T cell receptor (beta chain). The data belong to a study of blood T cell repertoires in COVID-19. Study-wide background: COVID-19 samples, acute and convalescent, were from the United States, Italy and Spain. Sources were T cells, B-cell-depleted T cells, or PBMCs; the material itself was cDNA or gDNA.

All enrollees were roughly 18 to 100 years old and from some 24 US areas. In the authors' methods: Quantification of nucleated cells was approximated via reference gene primer amplification. Method: immunoSEQ multiplex PCR; TCRdb's copy keeps in-frame clones and lacks some. For V, J and clone size, that table is used; D and trimming come from the DNA. Among 350,000 to 400,000 clones listed, around 92% were seen once. V gave up 2 bases and J gave up 10 bases; unmatched junction bases: 9. The CDR3 spans 15 residues. From germline, CDR1 is SNHLY and CDR2 FYNNEI. V gene TRBV2 combines with J gene TRBJ1-4, with TRBD1 matching over 8 bases. The receptor was derived from a woman aged 25-40 years who had recovered from COVID-19. Sequenced sample: PBMCs or T cells enriched from blood (not recorded which). The CDR3 bases are TGTGCCAGCAGTGAAAGAGGACAGGGAGTAAGAAAACTGTTTTTT. Translating it yields CASSERGQGVRKLFF.